The present T cell receptor beta chain was sequenced within a study of OX40 agonist ivuxolimab in advanced cancers. Study results and caveats: Dose levels from 0.1 to 3.0 mg/kg saw CD4+ and CD8+ blood T cells expand clonally by week 6.

The data were produced by immunoSEQ multiplex PCR, yet TCRdb's version contains in-frame clones alone and is incomplete. The table includes approximately 40,000 clones, more than 70% detected once. On this clone itself: Its antigen is undetermined.

Systemic immunosuppression or autoimmune disease history was grounds to exclude patients. The CDR3 sequence is 16 residues long. Trimming cost V 4 bases and J 3 bases; bases outside gene matches: 8. CDR1 is SEHNR and CDR2 is FQNEAQ in the germline V gene (reference sequence). This rearrangement joins TRBV7-9 to TRBJ2-4, with 8 nucleotides matching TRBD1. The material sequenced was CD4+ or CD8+ T cells sorted from blood, taken in a trial of the OX40 agonist ivuxolimab. The TCR was taken from an adult with an advanced solid tumor such as melanoma, head and neck, liver or kidney cancer. The CDR3 is CASSSFDRGLKNIQYF. As DNA, the CDR3 is TGTGCCAGCAGCTCTTTTGACAGGGGACTCAAAAACATTCAGTACTTC.